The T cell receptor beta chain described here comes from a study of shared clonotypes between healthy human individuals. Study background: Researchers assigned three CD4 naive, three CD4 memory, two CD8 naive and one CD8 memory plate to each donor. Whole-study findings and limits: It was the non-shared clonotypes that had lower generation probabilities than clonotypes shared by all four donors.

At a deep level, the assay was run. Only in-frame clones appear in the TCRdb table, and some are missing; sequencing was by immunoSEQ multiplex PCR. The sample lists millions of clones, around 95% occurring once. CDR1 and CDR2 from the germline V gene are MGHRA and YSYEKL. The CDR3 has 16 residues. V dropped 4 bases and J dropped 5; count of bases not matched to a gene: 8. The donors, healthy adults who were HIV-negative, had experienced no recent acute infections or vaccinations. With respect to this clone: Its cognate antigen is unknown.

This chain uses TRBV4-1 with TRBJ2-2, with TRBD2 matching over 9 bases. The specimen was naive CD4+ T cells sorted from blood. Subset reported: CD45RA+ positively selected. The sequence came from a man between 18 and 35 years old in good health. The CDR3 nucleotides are TGCGCCAGCAGCCGGGGTAGCGGGAGAAAGACCGGGGAGCTGTTTTTT. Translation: CASSRGSGRKTGELFF.